These 3 T cell receptor beta chains originate from one sample sequenced in a study of beta chain features in type 1 diabetes. Whole-study findings and limits: In all four CD4+ subsets, TCRB CDR3 length was significantly, moderately reduced in type 1 diabetes.

TCRB transcripts that were expressed got sequenced, as all of the isolated RNA had been reverse transcribed. This table comes from immunoSEQ multiplex PCR, and its TCRdb copy is limited to in-frame clones, with some not included. Here the sample spans 200,000 to 300,000 clones, about 15% being singletons. These TCRs' antigens remain unknown. The sequenced sample was naive CD4+ T cells from blood. These receptors were obtained from a man aged 25-40 years with type 1 diabetes.

This chain links TRBV19 with TRBJ2-2, with 10 bases lining up with TRBD1. The CDR3 is 15 amino acids. Germline V gene data show CDR1 as LNHDA and CDR2 as SQIVND (reference sequence). V shed 4 bases, J shed 4 bases, and the junction held 3 bases outside the gene matches. The DNA of the CDR3 is TGTGCCAGTAGTACAGACAGGGGGCCCACCGGGGAGCTGTTTTTT. Protein sequence: CASSTDRGPTGELFF. Full variable domain (remainder filled in from reference TRBV19 and TRBJ2-2): DGGITQSPKYLFRKEGQNVTLSCEQNLNHDAMYWYRQDPGQGLRLIYYSQIVNDFQKGDIAEGYSVSREKKESFPLTVTSAQKNPTAFYLCASSTDRGPTGELFFGEGSRLTVL.

The chain couples TRBV7-8 to TRBJ2-1; 10 bases map to TRBD2. The CDR3 consists of 18 residues. The V segment lost 5 bases and the J segment 6 bases; nucleotides outside the gene matches: 16. In germline, CDR1 is SGHVS, CDR2 FQNEAQ. The DNA for the CDR3 is TGTGCCAGCAGCCCAGACAGCCCGGGACTAGCGAAAATCAATGAGCAGTTCTTC. It codes for CASSPDSPGLAKINEQFF.

The J gene is TRBJ2-1, the V gene TRBV5-1, with D maybe TRBD2 (6 bases). The V gene lost 4 bases and the J gene lost 9 bases, with 17 bases spanning the gap. This CDR3 has 14 amino acids. The V gene's germline CDR1 is SGHRS and CDR2 YFSETQ. The CDR3: CASSLDSGRGEQFF. CDR3 DNA sequence: TGCGCCAGCAGCCTGGACTCCGGGAGAGGTGAGCAGTTCTTC.